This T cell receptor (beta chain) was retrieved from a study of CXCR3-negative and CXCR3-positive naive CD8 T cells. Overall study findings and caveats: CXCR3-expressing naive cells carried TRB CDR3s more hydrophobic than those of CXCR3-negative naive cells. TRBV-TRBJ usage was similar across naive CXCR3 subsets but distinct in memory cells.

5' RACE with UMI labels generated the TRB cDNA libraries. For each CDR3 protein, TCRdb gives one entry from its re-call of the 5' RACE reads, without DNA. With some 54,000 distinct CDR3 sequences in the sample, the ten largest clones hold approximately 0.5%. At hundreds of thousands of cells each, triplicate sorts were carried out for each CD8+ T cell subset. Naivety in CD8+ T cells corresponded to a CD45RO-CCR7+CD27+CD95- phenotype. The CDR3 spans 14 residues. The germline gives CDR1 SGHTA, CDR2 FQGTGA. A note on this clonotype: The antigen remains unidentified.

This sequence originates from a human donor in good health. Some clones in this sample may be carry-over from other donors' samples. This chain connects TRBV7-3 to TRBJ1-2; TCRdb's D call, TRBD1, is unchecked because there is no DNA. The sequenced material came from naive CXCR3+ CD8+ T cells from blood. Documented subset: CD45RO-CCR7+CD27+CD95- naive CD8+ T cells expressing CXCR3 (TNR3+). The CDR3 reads CASSPQGAGDGYTF.